Below are 18 T cell receptor beta chains sequenced from a single sample in a study of tumor-infiltrating lymphocytes in primary liver carcinoma. The blood RNA (from unsorted whole blood) was obtained, and germline DNA was also extracted. A constant-region primer primed TCR beta cDNA synthesis from 450 to 550 ng of total RNA. Amplification in three nested multiplex PCR rounds with slightly modified ARM-PCR gave rise to TCR beta libraries. The study ran its first two PCR rounds for nine to eleven cycles each, using TRBV1-TRBV30 forward primers and a C-beta reverse primer. TCRdb analysed the multiplex PCR reads with MiXCR anew, one entry per CDR3 protein. The data hold about 180,000 distinct CDR3 sequences, with approximately 60% observed a single time. Specimen: peripheral blood. The receptors here all came from a man aged 40-49 years with primary liver carcinoma and hepatitis B virus infection.

This clonotype was seen just once. The chain carries TRBV4-1 and TRBJ2-2; 9 nucleotides line up with TRBD1. The CDR3 covers 15 residues. With 10 bases clipped from V and 5 bases from J, the junction kept 11 bases outside the gene matches. The germline V gene has CDR1 MGHRA and CDR2 YSYEKL. CDR3 in amino acids: CANRPGTGRTGELFF. In DNA form, the CDR3 reads TGCGCCAACAGACCCGGGACAGGGCGAACCGGGGAGCTGTTTTTT.

Details on this clonotype: A much larger clone differs by one base, so this may be a read error. This chain uses TRBV29-1 with TRBJ1-1; D gene uncertain. Germline V gives CDR1 SQVTM, CDR2 ANQGSEA. V gave up 7 bases and J gave up 0 bases, with 12 bases separating them. The CDR3 runs to 13 residues. CDR3 sequence (DNA): TGCAGCGCCCCACTTACTATGAACACTGAAGCTTTCTTT. Protein product: CSAPLTMNTEAFF.

J is TRBJ1-2 and V is TRBV28; D is undetermined. The CDR3 totals 13 residues. V was pared by 8 bases and J by 4 bases, with 14 bases between. The germline gives CDR1 MDHEN, CDR2 SYDVKM. The CDR3 bases are TGTGCCAGCGCGGATCGCCTCATCTATGGCTACACCTTC. It encodes CASADRLIYGYTF.

This clonotype has just one count. A read error may account for a junction end that differs from germline. The DNA of the CDR3 is TGTGCCAGAAGCTTAGTCTATAACAATGAGCAGTTCTTC. Translated, it gives CARSLVYNNEQFF. The chain couples TRBV11-1 to TRBJ2-1, with D hard to call. Per the germline V gene, CDR1 is SGHAT and CDR2 is FQDESV (reference sequence). The CDR3 runs to 13 residues.

To note about this clonotype: A much more abundant neighbour one base away suggests this may be a read error. V usage is TRBV29-1 and J usage is TRBJ2-1, with a weak D call TRBD2 (5 bases). There are 12 residues in the CDR3. The germline V gene has CDR1 SQVTM and CDR2 ANQGSEA. V dropped 4 bases and J dropped 9 bases, with 13 bases sitting between them. For the CDR3, the DNA is TGCAGCGTTGGAGCTAGCAAGGGTGAGCAGTTCTTC. Its translation is CSVGASKGEQFF.

This clonotype turned up a few times. This may be a read error, as it is one base from a much larger clone. The J gene is TRBJ2-7, the V gene TRBV11-2; weak D call: TRBD1 (5 bases). Germline CDR1 SGHAT, CDR2 FQNNGV. The length of the CDR3 is 14 residues. The CDR3: CANSLGDSSYEQYF. The CDR3 bases are TGTGCCAACAGCTTAGGGGATAGCTCCTACGAGCAGTACTTC.

As to this clonotype: This likely comes from a read error, as the CDR3 has no conserved phenylalanine or tryptophan at its end. It is unclear where the CDR3 begins or ends on the DNA, so no DNA is shown, and the CDR3 is as TCRdb lists it. V usage is TRBV11-3 and J usage is TRBJ2-5. The V gene's germline CDR1 is SGHNT and CDR2 YENEEA. Counting both end residues, the CDR3 totals 13 amino acids. The CDR3 spells CASSLGAPRERYL.

The chain carries TRBV12-3 or TRBV12-4 and TRBJ1-4, with TRBD1 as a possible D gene (5 bases). V was shortened by 7 bases and J by 6 bases, with 15 bases between the two germline ends. This CDR3 region has 14 residues. CDR3: CASIFERGDEKLFF. The CDR3 DNA reads TGTGCCAGCATTTTTGAGAGGGGTGATGAAAAACTGTTTTTT.

Notes on this clonotype: Sequence at one end of the junction differs from germline and may be a read error. The CDR3 nucleotides read TGTGCCAACAGTCAAACAGGACGAGGTAATCAGCCCCAGCATTTT. This encodes CANSQTGRGNQPQHF. The chain carries TRBV12-3 or TRBV12-4 and TRBJ1-5; a weak D match, TRBD1 (5 bases). The CDR3 loop spans 15 amino acids.

As regards this clonotype: A much larger clonotype is one base distant, so this may be a read error. This sequence joins TRBV11-2 and TRBJ2-1, with 11 bases that match TRBD2. This CDR3 contains 15 residues. Germline assignment: CDR1 SGHAT and CDR2 FQNNGV. V lost 6 bases and J lost 7; bases outside the gene matches: 8. Written as DNA, the CDR3 is TGTGCCAGCAGGGTGAGTAGCGGGAGGGGTAATGAGCAGTTCTTC. Amino acid sequence: CASRVSSGRGNEQFF.

J is TRBJ2-1 and V is TRBV29-1; weak D call: TRBD1 (7 bases). V was pared by 2 bases and J by 4 bases, with 9 bases between. The CDR3 has 13 residues. The germline CDR1 and CDR2 sequences are SQVTM and ANQGSEA. CDR3 sequence: CSVESGGYNEQFF. The CDR3, as DNA: TGCAGCGTTGAATCAGGGGGGTACAATGAGCAGTTCTTC.

This clonotype has just one count. The chain employs TRBV4-1 and TRBJ2-7; D remains ambiguous. The CDR3 contains 15 residues. V lost 0 bases and J lost 4, with 13 bases in between. Looked up from germline, CDR1 is MGHRA and CDR2 is YSYEKL. The CDR3 DNA reads TGCGCCAGCAGCCAAGACGCCCAACAACCATACGAGCAGTACTTC. Translated: CASSQDAQQPYEQYF.

This clonotype is medium-sized in the sample. The rearrangement uses TRBV11-2 and TRBJ2-6; possibly TRBD2 for D (6 bases). The CDR3 consists of 16 residues. Germline V gene lookup returns CDR1 SGHAT and CDR2 FQNNGV. Trimming shortened V by 2 bases and J by 4 bases, and 12 bases separated the two germline ends. The CDR3 region has the DNA TGTGCCAGCAGCTTATCGCGGGGAAGAGGGGCCAACGTCCTGACTTTC. Translated, it gives CASSLSRGRGANVLTF.

Concerning this clonotype: At one of its ends the junction is not consistent with the germline gene, which may arise from a read error. The chain couples TRBV7-8 to TRBJ1-5; no definite D call. Germline V gene sequence: CDR1 SGHVS, CDR2 FQNEAQ. The CDR3 runs 12 residues. In DNA, the CDR3 is TGTGACAGCAGCGACCACGTTCAGCCCCAGCATTTT. The encoded protein is CDSSDHVQPQHF.

The J gene is TRBJ1-2, the V gene TRBV6-5; 9 bases agree with TRBD1. Trimming took 5 bases from V and 5 from J; bases not matched to a gene: 6. CDR3 length: 14 amino acids. The germline V gene encodes CDR1 MNHEY and CDR2 SVGAGI. The CDR3 nucleotides are TGTGCCAGCAGTAGGGACAGGGCCCTATATGGCTACACCTTC. It is translated as CASSRDRALYGYTF.

This clonotype was observed once. At one of its ends the junction is not consistent with the germline gene, which may arise from a read error. The chain carries TRBV11-2 and TRBJ2-1, with D unclear. This CDR3 has 14 amino acids. The V gene's germline CDR1 is SGHAT and CDR2 FQNNGV. CDR3 in amino acids: CTSNLGPVDNEQFF. The CDR3 bases are TGTACCAGCAACTTAGGGCCGGTAGACAATGAGCAGTTCTTC.

The genes are TRBV2 and TRBJ2-7; maybe TRBD2 (5 bases). This CDR3 is built from 14 residues. Trimming left V 5 bases short and J 7 bases short, with 18 bases between. Germline assignment: CDR1 SNHLY and CDR2 FYNNEI. The CDR3 reads CASSYRSQSGEQYF. The CDR3 nucleotides are TGTGCCAGCAGTTACCGATCCCAGTCGGGGGAGCAGTACTTC. Based on the CDR3 plus reference TRBV2 and TRBJ2-7, the full variable domain is EPEVTQTPSHQVTQMGQEVILRCVPISNHLYFYWYRQILGQKVEFLVSFYNNEISEKSEIFDDQFSVERPDGSNFTLKIRSTKLEDSAMYFCASSYRSQSGEQYFGPGTRLTVT.

This clonotype was seen at least ten times. The chain employs TRBV11-2 and TRBJ2-3, with D possibly being TRBD2 (6 bases). This CDR3 spans 16 amino acids. V lost 3 bases to trimming and J lost 3 bases, with 16 bases between them. Germline V lookup: CDR1 SGHAT, CDR2 FQNNGV. The CDR3 sequence is CASSFSLAAETDTQYF. The CDR3 DNA is TGTGCCAGCAGCTTCAGTTTAGCGGCTGAAACAGATACGCAGTATTTT. Together with reference TRBV11-2 and TRBJ2-3, the CDR3 gives the full variable domain: EAGVAQSPRYKIIEKRQSVAFWCNPISGHATLYWYQQILGQGPKLLIQFQNNGVVDDSQLPKDRFSAERLKGVDSTLKIQPAKLEDSAVYLCASSFSLAAETDTQYFGPGTRLTVL.